This T cell receptor beta chain was retrieved from a study of blood T cell repertoires in COVID-19. Whole-study context: Acute-phase and convalescent COVID-19 samples originated in the United States, Italy and Spain. T cells, B-cell-depleted T cells, or PBMCs supplied cDNA or gDNA.

Authors' analysis steps: Reference gene primer amplification in the assay estimated nucleated cell counts. This table comes from immunoSEQ multiplex PCR, and its TCRdb copy is limited to in-frame clones, with some not included. V and J calls and clone size are as listed in that table; D and trimming were resolved from the DNA. The sample shows roughly 250,000 clones, approximately 82% of them seen only once. CDR3 length: 14 residues. The V end lost 6 bases, the J end lost 6 bases, and 16 bases lay between the germline ends. CDR1 and CDR2 (germline): WNHNN, SYGVQD (reference sequence). This receptor was obtained from a woman older than 75 with active or convalescent COVID-19. The sequenced sample was peripheral blood. J is TRBJ2-3 and V is TRBV10-1; tentatively, D is TRBD2 (5 bases). CDR3 bases: TGCGCCAGCAGCCGAACTGTATTAGCGGATACGCAGTATTTT. This translates into CASSRTVLADTQYF.